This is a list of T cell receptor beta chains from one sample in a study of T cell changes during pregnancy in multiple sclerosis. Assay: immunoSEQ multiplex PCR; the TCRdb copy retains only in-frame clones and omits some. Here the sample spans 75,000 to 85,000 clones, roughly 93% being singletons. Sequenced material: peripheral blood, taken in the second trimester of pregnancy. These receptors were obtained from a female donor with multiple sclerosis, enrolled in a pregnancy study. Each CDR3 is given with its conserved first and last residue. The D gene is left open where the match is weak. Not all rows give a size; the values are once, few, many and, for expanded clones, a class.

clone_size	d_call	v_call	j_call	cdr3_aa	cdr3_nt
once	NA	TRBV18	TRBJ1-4	CASSPFRETGITANEKLFF	TGTGCCAGCTCACCCTTCCGGGAAACAGGGATCACGGCTAATGAAAAACTGTTTTTT
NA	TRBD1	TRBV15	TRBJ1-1	CATSMVQGLNTEAFF	TGTGCCACCAGCATGGTACAGGGGTTGAACACTGAAGCTTTCTTT
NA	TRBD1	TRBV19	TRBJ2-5	CASSMGTVGTQYF	TGTGCCAGTAGTATGGGGACAGTCGGGACCCAGTACTTC
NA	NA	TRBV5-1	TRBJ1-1	CASSKRDTEAFF	TGCGCCAGCAGCAAGCGGGACACTGAAGCTTTCTTT
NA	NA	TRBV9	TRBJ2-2	CASSAGGPNTGELFF	TGTGCCAGCAGCGCCGGGGGTCCGAACACCGGGGAGCTGTTTTTT
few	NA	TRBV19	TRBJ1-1	CASSTGLVRAEAFF	TGTGCCAGTAGTACCGGACTCGTAAGGGCTGAAGCTTTCTTT
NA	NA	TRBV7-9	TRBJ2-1	CASSPRKGAEQGSLNEQFF	TGTGCCAGCAGCCCCCGTAAGGGAGCCGAGCAGGGGAGCTTGAATGAGCAGTTCTTC
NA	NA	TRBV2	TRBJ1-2	CASSEGSGGRYGYTF	TGTGCCAGCAGTGAAGGCTCGGGGGGGAGGTATGGCTACACCTTC
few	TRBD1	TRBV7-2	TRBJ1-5	CASSLDRGANQPQHF	TGTGCCAGCAGCTTAGACAGGGGGGCCAATCAGCCCCAGCATTTT
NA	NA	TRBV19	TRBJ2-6	CASSTHLGANVLTF	TGTGCCAGTAGTACCCATTTGGGGGCCAACGTCCTGACTTTC
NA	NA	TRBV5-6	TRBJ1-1	CASSLNRRTEAFF	TGTGCCAGCAGCCTTAACAGGCGGACTGAAGCTTTCTTT
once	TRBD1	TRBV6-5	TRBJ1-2	CASSPGQAGDYTF	TGTGCCAGCAGTCCGGGACAGGCTGGAGACTACACCTTC
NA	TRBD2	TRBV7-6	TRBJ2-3	CASSLDSGRSSGGEADTQYF	TGTGCCAGCAGCTTAGATAGTGGGAGGTCTAGCGGGGGTGAAGCAGATACGCAGTATTTT
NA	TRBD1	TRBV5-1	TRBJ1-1	CASSSGPTGETEAFF	TGCGCCAGCAGCTCGGGCCCCACAGGGGAAACTGAAGCTTTCTTT
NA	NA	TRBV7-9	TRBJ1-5	CASQSSNQPQHF	TGTGCCAGCCAGTCTAGCAATCAGCCCCAGCATTTT
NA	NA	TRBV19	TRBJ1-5	CATKGWTEYSNQPQHF	TGTGCCACCAAGGGTTGGACAGAGTATAGCAATCAGCCCCAGCATTTT
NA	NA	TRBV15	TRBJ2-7	CATSRDPRPEEAQYF	TGTGCCACCAGCAGAGATCCCCGGCCAGAGGAGGCGCAGTACTTC
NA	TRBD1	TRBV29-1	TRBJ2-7	CSVVRDRGTYEQYF	TGCAGCGTTGTACGGGACAGGGGTACCTACGAGCAGTACTTC
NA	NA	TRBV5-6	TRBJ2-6	CASRTGVDSGANVLTF	TGTGCCAGCAGGACCGGGGTCGACTCTGGGGCCAACGTCCTGACTTTC
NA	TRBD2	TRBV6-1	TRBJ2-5	CASSALAGGPETQYF	TGTGCCAGCAGCGCACTAGCGGGGGGGCCGGAGACCCAGTACTTC
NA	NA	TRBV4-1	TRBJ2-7	CASSPGPDGEQYF	TGCGCCAGCAGCCCAGGGCCCGATGGCGAGCAGTACTTC
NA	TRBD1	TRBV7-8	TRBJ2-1	CASSPGQGSTQFF	TGTGCCAGCAGCCCGGGACAGGGATCAACACAGTTCTTC
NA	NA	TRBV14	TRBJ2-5	CASSQPPGAGALGETQYF	TGTGCCAGCAGCCAACCCCCGGGGGCGGGGGCCTTGGGAGAGACCCAGTACTTC
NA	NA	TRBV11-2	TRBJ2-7	CASSLEPQGGSDYEQYF	TGTGCCAGCAGCTTGGAACCACAGGGCGGGTCGGACTACGAGCAGTACTTC
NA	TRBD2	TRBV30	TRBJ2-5	CAWSEGTSGQETQYF	TGTGCCTGGAGTGAAGGGACTAGCGGGCAAGAGACCCAGTACTTC
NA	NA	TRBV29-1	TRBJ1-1	CSVHRVMNTEAFF	TGCAGCGTCCACAGGGTTATGAACACTGAAGCTTTCTTT
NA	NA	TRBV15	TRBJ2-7	CATSRDPGASYEQYF	TGTGCCACCAGCAGAGATCCGGGTGCCTCTTACGAGCAGTACTTC
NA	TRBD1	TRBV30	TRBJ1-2	CAWTGQYGYTF	TGTGCCTGGACGGGACAGTATGGCTACACCTTC
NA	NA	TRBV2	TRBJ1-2	CASRSGSNYGYTF	TGTGCCAGCAGGTCGGGGTCCAACTATGGCTACACCTTC
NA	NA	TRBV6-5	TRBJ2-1	CASSYGPGENNEQFF	TGTGCCAGCAGTTACGGTCCGGGAGAGAACAATGAGCAGTTCTTC
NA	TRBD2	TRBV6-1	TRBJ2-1	CASSEISGAVNEQFF	TGTGCCAGCAGTGAGATTAGCGGGGCCGTCAATGAGCAGTTCTTC
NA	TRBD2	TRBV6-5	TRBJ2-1	CASTAGGRNEQFF	TGTGCCAGCACCGCGGGGGGCAGGAATGAGCAGTTCTTC
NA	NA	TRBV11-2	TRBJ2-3	CASSRAVTGTQYF	TGTGCCAGCAGCCGGGCCGTCACAGGTACGCAGTATTTT
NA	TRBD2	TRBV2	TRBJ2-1	CASGEGTYNEQFF	TGTGCCAGCGGGGAGGGGACCTACAATGAGCAGTTCTTC
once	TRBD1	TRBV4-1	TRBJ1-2	CASSPTGTGAVGGYTF	TGCGCCAGCAGCCCTACCGGGACAGGGGCCGTCGGTGGCTACACCTTC
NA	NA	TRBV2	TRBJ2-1	CASRLLSMGTNNEQFF	TGTGCCAGCAGGCTACTTAGCATGGGGACAAACAATGAGCAGTTCTTC
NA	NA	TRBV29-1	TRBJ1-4	CSVKGGFATNEKLFF	TGCAGCGTAAAGGGGGGGTTCGCAACTAATGAAAAACTGTTTTTT
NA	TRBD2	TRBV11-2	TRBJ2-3	CASSRTSGIDTQYF	TGTGCCAGCAGCCGGACTAGCGGGATAGATACGCAGTATTTT
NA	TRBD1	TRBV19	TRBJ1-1	CASTALDRRNTEAFF	TGTGCCAGTACAGCCCTGGACAGGAGGAACACTGAAGCTTTCTTT
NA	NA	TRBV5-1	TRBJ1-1	CASSRQTGMNTEAFF	TGCGCCAGCAGCAGGCAGACAGGCATGAACACTGAAGCTTTCTTT
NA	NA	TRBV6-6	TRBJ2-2	CAIYSTGELFF	TGTGCCATCTATAGCACCGGGGAGCTGTTTTTT
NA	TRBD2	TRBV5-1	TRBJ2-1	CASSFHLSGAYNEQFF	TGCGCCAGCAGCTTCCATCTTAGCGGGGCGTACAATGAGCAGTTCTTC
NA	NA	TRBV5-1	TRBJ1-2	CASSASQGGTNYGYTF	TGCGCCAGCAGCGCATCGCAGGGAGGGACTAACTATGGCTACACCTTC
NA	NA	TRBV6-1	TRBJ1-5	CASSEAWERGQPQHF	TGTGCCAGCAGTGAAGCTTGGGAGAGAGGTCAGCCCCAGCATTTT
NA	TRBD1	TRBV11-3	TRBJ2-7	CASSPTRDRPREQYF	TGTGCCAGCAGCCCAACGCGGGACAGGCCGCGGGAGCAGTACTTC
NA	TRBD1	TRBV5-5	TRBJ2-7	CASSWDRFGQYF	TGTGCCAGCAGCTGGGACAGGTTCGGACAGTACTTC
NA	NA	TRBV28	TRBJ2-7	CASSLPEGGRYEQYF	TGTGCCAGCAGTTTACCGGAGGGCGGAAGGTACGAGCAGTACTTC
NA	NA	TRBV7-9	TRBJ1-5	CASSSGGGASQPQHF	TGTGCCAGCAGCTCCGGCGGGGGGGCGAGTCAGCCCCAGCATTTT
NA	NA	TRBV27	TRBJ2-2	CASSFLVPTGELFF	TGTGCCAGCAGTTTCCTTGTCCCCACCGGGGAGCTGTTTTTT
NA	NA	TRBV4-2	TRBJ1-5	CASSQGRAVSNQPQHF	TGTGCCAGCAGCCAGGGGAGGGCGGTGAGCAATCAGCCCCAGCATTTT
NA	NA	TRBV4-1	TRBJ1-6	CASSQVDLGLTNSPLHF	TGCGCCAGCAGCCAAGTTGACCTGGGACTCACAAATTCACCCCTCCACTTT
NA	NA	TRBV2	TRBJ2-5	CASMWGLETQYF	TGTGCCAGCATGTGGGGGCTTGAGACCCAGTACTTC
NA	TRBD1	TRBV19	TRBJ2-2	CASSRRQGDSNTGELFF	TGTGCCAGTAGTAGAAGACAGGGTGATAGTAACACCGGGGAGCTGTTTTTT
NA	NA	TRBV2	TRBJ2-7	CASTFVDEQYF	TGTGCCAGCACCTTCGTTGACGAGCAGTACTTC
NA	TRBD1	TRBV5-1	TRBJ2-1	CASSLGDRAYNEQFF	TGCGCCAGCAGCTTGGGGGACAGGGCTTACAATGAGCAGTTCTTC
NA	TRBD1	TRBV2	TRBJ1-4	CASRRTGRNEKLFF	TGTGCCAGCAGGAGGACAGGCAGGAATGAAAAACTGTTTTTT
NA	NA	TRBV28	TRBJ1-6	CASLSAGSPLHF	TGTGCCAGCCTTTCCGCCGGTTCACCCCTCCACTTT